This TCR beta chain was captured in a study of shared clonotypes between healthy human individuals. Broader study findings: Approximately 4.6% of naive CD4 clonotypes were shared across four donors.

There were only Caucasian adults among the donors, and all lived in Nashville, Tennessee. Trimming pared 7 bases from V and 1 base from J, leaving 10 bases between. The CDR3 has 13 residues. CDR1 and CDR2 from the germline V gene are SNHLY and FYNNEI. The method was immunoSEQ multiplex PCR; TCRdb's version includes in-frame clones alone and lacks a portion of them. The data hold 2 million to 2.5 million clones, with roughly 95% observed a single time. About this clone: Its target is not known.

V is TRBV2 and J is TRBJ1-1; no clear D gene. The specimen sequenced was naive CD4+ T cells sorted from blood. As to subset: CD45RA+ positively selected. The sequence was obtained from a man in his late teens or twenties in good health. The CDR3 nucleotides are TGTGCCAGCAAAGAGGGAAGGAACACTGAAGCTTTCTTT. Translating gives CASKEGRNTEAFF.